These 15 T cell receptor beta chains were sequenced from one sample in a study of CXCR3-negative and CXCR3-positive naive CD8 T cells. cDNA libraries for TRB were generated by 5' RACE incorporating UMI labels. TCRdb reprocessed the 5' RACE reads and keeps a single row for each CDR3 protein, giving no DNA. This table holds over 8,000 distinct CDR3 sequences. The specimen was naive CXCR3- CD8+ T cells from blood. Subset in this sample: CD45RO-CCR7+CD27+CD95- naive CD8+ T cells lacking CXCR3 (TNR3-). These receptors all come from a human donor in good health. Some clones in this sample may be carry-over from other donors' samples.

The chain carries TRBV9 and TRBJ2-4; TCRdb indicates TRBD2, and absent DNA this call remains unverified. Germline assignment: CDR1 SGDLS and CDR2 YYNGEE. There are 14 residues in the CDR3. This CDR3 reads CASSDVAGGNIQYF.

This clonotype ranks as medium-sized (0.01 to 0.1%) in terms of frequency. The chain couples TRBV6-2 or TRBV6-3 to TRBJ2-1; checking the TCRdb D call of TRBD2 is not possible without DNA. Germline V gene sequence: CDR1 MNHEY, CDR2 SVGEGT. The CDR3 totals 18 residues. The CDR3 reads CASRPVLGREEAYNEQFF.

The V call is TRBV19, the J call TRBJ2-7; absent DNA, TCRdb's TRBD1 call cannot be checked. Germline V gives CDR1 LNHDA, CDR2 SQIVND (reference sequence). The CDR3 totals 13 residues. The CDR3 spells CATAGTGWNEQYF.

By frequency, this clonotype registers medium-sized. J is TRBJ2-7 and V is TRBV7-9; the TCRdb D gene call, TRBD2, has no DNA to confirm it. The CDR3 contains 15 residues. Germline V lookup: CDR1 SEHNR, CDR2 FQNEAQ (reference sequence). The CDR3 reads CASSFMSPGGHEQYF.

Measured by frequency, this clonotype is medium-sized. The genes are TRBV7-6 and TRBJ1-5; checking the TCRdb D call of TRBD1 is not possible without DNA. The CDR3 sequence is 17 residues long. The germline gives CDR1 SGHVS, CDR2 FNYEAQ. CDR3: CASSLALLGQGMQPQHF.

Measured by frequency, this clonotype is medium-sized. The gene calls are TRBV7-9 and TRBJ2-5; the D call from TCRdb, TRBD2, cannot be confirmed without DNA. Germline V gene lookup returns CDR1 SEHNR and CDR2 FQNEAQ (reference sequence). This CDR3 has 15 amino acids. The CDR3 sequence is CASSLGVADQETQYF.

This sequence joins TRBV29-1 and TRBJ2-3; TCRdb calls TRBD2, which cannot be checked without DNA. The CDR3 is made up of 14 amino acids. Germline V gives CDR1 SQVTM, CDR2 ANQGSEA. The CDR3 here is CSVVAGGPIDTQYF.

The rearrangement links TRBV29-1 to TRBJ2-5; TCRdb returns TRBD2, unconfirmable since there is no DNA. The CDR3 runs to 15 residues. Germline CDR1 is SQVTM and CDR2 is ANQGSEA. This CDR3 is CSVETSGNLWETQYF.

V gene TRBV15 combines with J gene TRBJ2-3; TCRdb calls TRBD2, which cannot be checked without DNA. This CDR3 is built from 18 residues. Germline assignment: CDR1 LNHNV and CDR2 YYDKDF (reference sequence). This CDR3 is CATSRDGLAGGPADTQYF.

This chain links TRBV4-1 with TRBJ1-1. CDR1 is MGHRA and CDR2 is YSYEKL in the germline V gene. This CDR3 has 15 residues. CDR3 loop: CASSQDGRANTEAFF.

The rearrangement joins TRBV7-2 to TRBJ2-1; there is no DNA to check the TCRdb D call of TRBD2. This CDR3 contains 15 residues. Germline loops: CDR1 SGHTA, CDR2 FQGNSA. This CDR3 is CASTKNPGLAHEQFF.

The chain has TRBV28 and TRBJ2-1. Germline CDR1 is MDHEN and CDR2 is SYDVKM. This CDR3 has 13 residues. The CDR3 loop is CASSFSDDNEQFF.

Frequency places this clonotype as medium-sized. V usage is TRBV12-3 or TRBV12-4 and J usage is TRBJ2-1; the D gene TCRdb calls, TRBD1, cannot be checked with no DNA. This CDR3 spans 15 amino acids. The CDR3: CATQVGGSLGNEQFF.

The chain carries TRBV6-5 and TRBJ1-2; checking the TCRdb D call of TRBD1 is not possible without DNA. CDR3 size: 12 residues. Germline CDR1 and CDR2: MNHEY and SVGAGI. The chain's CDR3 is CASSYTGIGYTF.

Considering frequency, this clonotype is medium-sized. The chain has TRBV2 and TRBJ2-5; TCRdb indicates TRBD1, and absent DNA this call remains unverified. The CDR3 extends over 15 amino acids. Per the germline V gene, CDR1 is SNHLY and CDR2 is FYNNEI. This chain's CDR3 is CACSDRAVGQETQYF. The whole variable domain, filled in from reference TRBV2 and TRBJ2-5, reads EPEVTQTPSHQVTQMGQEVILRCVPISNHLYFYWYRQILGQKVEFLVSFYNNEISEKSEIFDDQFSVERPDGSNFTLKIRSTKLEDSAMYFCACSDRAVGQETQYFGPGTRLLVL.